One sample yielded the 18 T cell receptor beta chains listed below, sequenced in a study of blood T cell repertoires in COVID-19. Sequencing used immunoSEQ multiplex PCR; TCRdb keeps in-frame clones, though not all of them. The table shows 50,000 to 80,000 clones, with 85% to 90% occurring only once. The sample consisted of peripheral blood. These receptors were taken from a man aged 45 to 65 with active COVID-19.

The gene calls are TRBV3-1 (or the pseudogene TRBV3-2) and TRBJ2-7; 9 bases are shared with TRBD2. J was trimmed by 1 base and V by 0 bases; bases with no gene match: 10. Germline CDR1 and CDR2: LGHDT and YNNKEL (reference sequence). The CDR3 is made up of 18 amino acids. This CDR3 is CASSQERRGGGRSYEQYF. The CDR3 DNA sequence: TGTGCCAGCAGCCAAGAACGGCGCGGGGGGGGTCGATCCTACGAGCAGTACTTC.

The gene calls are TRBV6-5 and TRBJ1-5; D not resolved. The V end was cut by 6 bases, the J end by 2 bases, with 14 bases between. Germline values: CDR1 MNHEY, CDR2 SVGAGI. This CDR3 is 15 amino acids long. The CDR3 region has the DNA TGTGCCAGCAGAGACCTGGGGAGTGGCAATCAGCCCCAGCATTTT. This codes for CASRDLGSGNQPQHF.

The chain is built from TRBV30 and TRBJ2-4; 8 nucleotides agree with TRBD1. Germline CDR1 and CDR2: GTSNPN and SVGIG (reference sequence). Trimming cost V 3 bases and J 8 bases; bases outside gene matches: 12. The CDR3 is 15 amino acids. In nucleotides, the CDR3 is TGTGCCTGGAGCTTAAGGACAGGGCTAACGGACATTCAGTACTTC. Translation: CAWSLRTGLTDIQYF.

CDR3 in DNA: TGCGCCAGCAGCTTCTCGACAGGGGCGAACAATGAGCAGTTCTTC. Translation gives CASSFSTGANNEQFF. The J gene is TRBJ2-1, the V gene TRBV5-1; TRBD1 matches at 8 bases. The CDR3 loop spans 15 amino acids. Germline CDR1 and CDR2: SGHRS and YFSETQ. The junction had 6 bases not matched to a gene; V was cut back by 2 bases and J by 5 bases.

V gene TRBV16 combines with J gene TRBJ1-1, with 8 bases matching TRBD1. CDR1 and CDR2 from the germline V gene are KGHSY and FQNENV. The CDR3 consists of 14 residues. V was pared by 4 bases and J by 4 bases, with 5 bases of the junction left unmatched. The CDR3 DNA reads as TGTGCCAGCAGCCCTCAGACAGGGGTCACTGAAGCTTTCTTT. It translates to CASSPQTGVTEAFF.

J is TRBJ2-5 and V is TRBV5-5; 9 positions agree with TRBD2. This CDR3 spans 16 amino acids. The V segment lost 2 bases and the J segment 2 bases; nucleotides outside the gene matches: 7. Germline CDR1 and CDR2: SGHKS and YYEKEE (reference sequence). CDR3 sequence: CASSFWLAGRQETQYF. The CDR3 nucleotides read TGTGCCAGCAGCTTTTGGCTAGCGGGGAGGCAAGAGACCCAGTACTTC.

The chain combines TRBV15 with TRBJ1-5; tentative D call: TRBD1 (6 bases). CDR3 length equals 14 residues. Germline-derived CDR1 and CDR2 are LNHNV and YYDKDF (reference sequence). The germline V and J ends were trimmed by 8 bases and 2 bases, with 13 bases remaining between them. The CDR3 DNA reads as TGTGCCACCTCCAAACAGGGCGGCAATCAGCCCCAGCATTTT. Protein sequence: CATSKQGGNQPQHF.

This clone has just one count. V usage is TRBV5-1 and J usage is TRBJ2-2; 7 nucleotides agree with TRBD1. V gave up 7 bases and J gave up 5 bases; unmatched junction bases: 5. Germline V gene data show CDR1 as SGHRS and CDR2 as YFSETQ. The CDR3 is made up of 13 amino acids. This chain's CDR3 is CASGQVPTGELFF. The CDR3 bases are TGCGCCAGCGGACAGGTCCCGACCGGGGAGCTGTTTTTT. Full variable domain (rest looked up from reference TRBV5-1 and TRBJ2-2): KAGVTQTPRYLIKTRGQQVTLSCSPISGHRSVSWYQQTPGQGLQFLFEYFSETQRNKGNFPGRFSGRQFSNSRSEMNVSTLELGDSALYLCASGQVPTGELFFGEGSRLTVL.

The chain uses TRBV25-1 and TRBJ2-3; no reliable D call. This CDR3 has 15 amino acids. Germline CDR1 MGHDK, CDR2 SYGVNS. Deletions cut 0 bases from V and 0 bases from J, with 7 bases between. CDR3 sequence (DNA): TGTGCCAGCAGTGAATATCTCACTAGCACAGATACGCAGTATTTT. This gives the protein CASSEYLTSTDTQYF.

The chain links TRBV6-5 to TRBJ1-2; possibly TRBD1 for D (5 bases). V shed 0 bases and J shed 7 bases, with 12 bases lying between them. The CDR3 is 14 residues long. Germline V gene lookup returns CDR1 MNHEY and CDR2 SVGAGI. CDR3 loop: CASSYSGGKGGYTF. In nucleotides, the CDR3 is TGTGCCAGCAGTTACTCGGGGGGGAAAGGTGGCTACACCTTC.

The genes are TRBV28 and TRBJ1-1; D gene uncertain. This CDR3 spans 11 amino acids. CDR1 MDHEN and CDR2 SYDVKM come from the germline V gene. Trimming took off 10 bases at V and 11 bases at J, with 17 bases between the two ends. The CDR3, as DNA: TGTGCCACCTGGGCCCCTTTCATGGCTTTCTTT. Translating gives CATWAPFMAFF. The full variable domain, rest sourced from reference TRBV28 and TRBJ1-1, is DVKVTQSSRYLVKRTGEKVFLECVQDMDHENMFWYRQDPGLGLRLIYFSYDVKMKEKGDIPEGYSVSREKKERFSLILESASTNQTSMYLCATWAPFMAFFGQGTRLTVV.

The CDR3 protein is CASSFQGRPDNSPLHF. CDR3 sequence (DNA): TGTGCCAGCAGCTTTCAGGGGCGTCCCGATAATTCACCCCTCCACTTT. V and J are TRBV21-1 and TRBJ1-6; TRBD1, the D gene given by the table, was not confirmed from the DNA. TRBV21-1 is noted as a pseudogene. This CDR3 comprises 16 residues.

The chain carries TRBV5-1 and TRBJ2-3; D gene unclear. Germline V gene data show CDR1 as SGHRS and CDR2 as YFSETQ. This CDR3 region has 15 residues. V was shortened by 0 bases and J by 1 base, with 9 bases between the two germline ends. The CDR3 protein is CASSLARGGTDTQYF. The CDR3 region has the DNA TGCGCCAGCAGCTTGGCCCGTGGAGGCACAGATACGCAGTATTTT.

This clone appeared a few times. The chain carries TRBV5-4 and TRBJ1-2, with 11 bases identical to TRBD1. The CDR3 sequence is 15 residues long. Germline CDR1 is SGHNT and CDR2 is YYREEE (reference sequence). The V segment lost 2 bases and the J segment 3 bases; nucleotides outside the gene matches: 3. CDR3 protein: CASSLGTGGDYGYTF. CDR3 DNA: TGTGCCAGCAGCTTAGGGACAGGGGGAGACTATGGCTACACCTTC.

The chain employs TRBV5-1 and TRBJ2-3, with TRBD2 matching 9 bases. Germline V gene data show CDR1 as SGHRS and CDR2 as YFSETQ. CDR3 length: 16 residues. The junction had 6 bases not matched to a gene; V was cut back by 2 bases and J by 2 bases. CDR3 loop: CASSLGSGGTTDTQYF. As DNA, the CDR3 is TGCGCCAGCAGCTTAGGTAGCGGGGGTACCACAGATACGCAGTATTTT.

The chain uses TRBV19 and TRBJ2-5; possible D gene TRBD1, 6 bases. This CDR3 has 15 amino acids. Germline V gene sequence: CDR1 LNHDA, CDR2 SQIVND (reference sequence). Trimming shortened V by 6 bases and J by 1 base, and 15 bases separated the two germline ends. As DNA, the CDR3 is TGTGCCAGTAGAGTGACAGGAATTTCCCAAGAGACCCAGTACTTC. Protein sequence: CASRVTGISQETQYF.

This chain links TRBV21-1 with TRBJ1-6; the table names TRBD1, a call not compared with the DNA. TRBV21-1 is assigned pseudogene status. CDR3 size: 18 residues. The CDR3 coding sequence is TGTGCCAGCAGCAAAGAGGGCAGGGTAAGCTCCTATAATTCACCCCTCCACTTT. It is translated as CASSKEGRVSSYNSPLHF.

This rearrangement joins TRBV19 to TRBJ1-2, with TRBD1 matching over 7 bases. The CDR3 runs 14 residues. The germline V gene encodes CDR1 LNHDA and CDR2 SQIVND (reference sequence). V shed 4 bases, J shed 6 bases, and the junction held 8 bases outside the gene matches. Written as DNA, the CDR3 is TGTGCCAGTAGTAACCGCAGGGGGGTCGATGGCTACACCTTC. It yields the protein CASSNRRGVDGYTF.